Listed below are T cell receptor beta chains from one sample, sequenced in a study of shared clonotypes between healthy human individuals. Profiling relied on immunoSEQ multiplex PCR, and the TCRdb table lists in-frame clones only, not all of them. This table holds some 2 million clones, 85% to 95% found once. What was sequenced was naive CD8+ T cells sorted from blood. These receptor sequences come from a man aged 18 to 35 in good health. Both conserved end residues are part of each CDR3. Each record gives: CDR3 DNA, CDR3 protein, clone size, D gene, J gene, V gene. The D gene is left open where the match is weak. Expanded clones are given a class, and other clones once, few, many or no size at all.

cdr3_nt: TGTGCCAGCAGCAACCCCCGGGACAGCGATACGATGAACACTGAAGCTTTCTTT
cdr3_aa: CASSNPRDSDTMNTEAFF
clone_size: -
d_call: TRBD1
j_call: TRBJ1-1
v_call: TRBV5-6

cdr3_nt: TGTGCCAGCAGTGAGTTCCTAGCGGAAAGCACAGATACGCAGTATTTT
cdr3_aa: CASSEFLAESTDTQYF
clone_size: -
d_call: TRBD2
j_call: TRBJ2-3
v_call: TRBV2

cdr3_nt: TGCGCCAGCAGCCCGGGACAGGGATATTCACCCCTCCACTTT
cdr3_aa: CASSPGQGYSPLHF
clone_size: -
d_call: TRBD1
j_call: TRBJ1-6
v_call: TRBV4-3

cdr3_nt: TGTGCCAGCAGCGTAGGCGGGACAGGGCATGAAAAACTGTTTTTT
cdr3_aa: CASSVGGTGHEKLFF
clone_size: -
d_call: TRBD1
j_call: TRBJ1-4
v_call: TRBV9

cdr3_nt: TGTGCCAGCAGTTTAGACGCCTATAGCAATCAGCCCCAGCATTTT
cdr3_aa: CASSLDAYSNQPQHF
clone_size: -
d_call: -
j_call: TRBJ1-5
v_call: TRBV27

cdr3_nt: TGTGCCAGCAGCCTCCCCGACACGCTCCCGCAGTACTTC
cdr3_aa: CASSLPDTLPQYF
clone_size: once
d_call: -
j_call: TRBJ2-7
v_call: TRBV7-9

cdr3_nt: TGTGCCAGCAGTTTATCGGGACAGGGTGTCGAGACCCAGTACTTC
cdr3_aa: CASSLSGQGVETQYF
clone_size: -
d_call: TRBD1
j_call: TRBJ2-5
v_call: TRBV28

cdr3_nt: TGTGCCAGCAGCTTTGGGGCTTCCTACGAGCAGTACTTC
cdr3_aa: CASSFGASYEQYF
clone_size: -
d_call: -
j_call: TRBJ2-7
v_call: TRBV5-4

cdr3_nt: TGTGCCAGCAGCGTAGTTGGTGTAGGGAGCTATGGCTACACCTTC
cdr3_aa: CASSVVGVGSYGYTF
clone_size: -
d_call: -
j_call: TRBJ1-2
v_call: TRBV9

cdr3_nt: TGTGCCAGCAGCTTAGAATGGCGGGTCCCCTCAGAGACCCAGTACTTC
cdr3_aa: CASSLEWRVPSETQYF
clone_size: -
d_call: -
j_call: TRBJ2-5
v_call: TRBV7-2

cdr3_nt: TGTGCCAGCAGTTACTCGTCGGGGGACAGGGGCAATGAGCAGTTCTTC
cdr3_aa: CASSYSSGDRGNEQFF
clone_size: -
d_call: TRBD1
j_call: TRBJ2-1
v_call: TRBV6-5

cdr3_nt: TGTGCCAGCAGTTTTGCTCCCAGTACGCAGTATTTT
cdr3_aa: CASSFAPSTQYF
clone_size: -
d_call: -
j_call: TRBJ2-3
v_call: TRBV28

cdr3_nt: TGTGCCAGCAGTTTCACAGGGAACACCGGGGAGCTGTTTTTT
cdr3_aa: CASSFTGNTGELFF
clone_size: -
d_call: -
j_call: TRBJ2-2
v_call: TRBV27

cdr3_nt: TGCGCCAGCAGCCAAGGGGACTTAAACTACGAGCAGTACTTC
cdr3_aa: CASSQGDLNYEQYF
clone_size: -
d_call: -
j_call: TRBJ2-7
v_call: TRBV4-1

cdr3_nt: TGCGCCAGCAGCCAAGTCCCGGGACAGGGGTGGAACACTGAAGCTTTCTTT
cdr3_aa: CASSQVPGQGWNTEAFF
clone_size: -
d_call: TRBD1
j_call: TRBJ1-1
v_call: TRBV4-3

cdr3_nt: TGCGCCAGCAGCCGGTTGACAGGGGAACGTAATTCACCCCTCCACTTT
cdr3_aa: CASSRLTGERNSPLHF
clone_size: -
d_call: TRBD1
j_call: TRBJ1-6
v_call: TRBV4-3

cdr3_nt: TGTGCCAGCAGCTTGGCTGGTAGCACTGAAGCTTTCTTT
cdr3_aa: CASSLAGSTEAFF
clone_size: -
d_call: -
j_call: TRBJ1-1
v_call: TRBV5-4

cdr3_nt: TGTGCCAGTAGTATTTCCGGGGGGAGCTCCTACAATGAGCAGTTCTTC
cdr3_aa: CASSISGGSSYNEQFF
clone_size: -
d_call: TRBD2
j_call: TRBJ2-1
v_call: TRBV19

cdr3_nt: TGTGCCAGCAGTTTGGAGTGGCAAGACACTGAAGCTTTCTTT
cdr3_aa: CASSLEWQDTEAFF
clone_size: once
d_call: -
j_call: TRBJ1-1
v_call: TRBV27

cdr3_nt: TGCGCCAGCAGCTTTGAATCAGCCTTGAACACTGAAGCTTTCTTT
cdr3_aa: CASSFESALNTEAFF
clone_size: -
d_call: -
j_call: TRBJ1-1
v_call: TRBV5-1

cdr3_nt: TGTGCCAGCAGCCACTCAGGGGGGGGGACTGAAGCTTTCTTT
cdr3_aa: CASSHSGGGTEAFF
clone_size: -
d_call: TRBD1
j_call: TRBJ1-1
v_call: TRBV4-2

cdr3_nt: TGTGCCAGCAGCAGAACCCATGAGGGGTCTTACTACAATGAGCAGTTCTTC
cdr3_aa: CASSRTHEGSYYNEQFF
clone_size: -
d_call: -
j_call: TRBJ2-1
v_call: TRBV27

cdr3_nt: TGTGCCAGCAGCTCCCGATCCACTGAAGCTTTCTTT
cdr3_aa: CASSSRSTEAFF
clone_size: -
d_call: -
j_call: TRBJ1-1
v_call: TRBV7-9

cdr3_nt: TGCGCCAGCAGCTTGGAGGCAGTAGGAAATGAAAAACTGTTTTTT
cdr3_aa: CASSLEAVGNEKLFF
clone_size: -
d_call: -
j_call: TRBJ1-4
v_call: TRBV5-1

cdr3_nt: TGTGCCAGCAGCTTGGTCGGGGATTTTACCTACAATGAGCAGTTCTTC
cdr3_aa: CASSLVGDFTYNEQFF
clone_size: -
d_call: -
j_call: TRBJ2-1
v_call: TRBV5-8

cdr3_nt: TGTGCCAGTAGTATGGAACGTCTCTCTGGAAACACCATATATTTT
cdr3_aa: CASSMERLSGNTIYF
clone_size: -
d_call: -
j_call: TRBJ1-3
v_call: TRBV19

cdr3_nt: TGTGCCAGCAGTTCGTCGGCCAAACGCTATGGCTACACCTTC
cdr3_aa: CASSSSAKRYGYTF
clone_size: -
d_call: -
j_call: TRBJ1-2
v_call: TRBV27

cdr3_nt: TGTGCCAGCAGCTTTTTCCAGGGCTACGAGCAGTACTTC
cdr3_aa: CASSFFQGYEQYF
clone_size: -
d_call: -
j_call: TRBJ2-7
v_call: TRBV11-2

cdr3_nt: TGTGCCAGCAGCGCGACAGGGTATTCGTCCTACGAGCAGTACTTC
cdr3_aa: CASSATGYSSYEQYF
clone_size: once
d_call: TRBD1
j_call: TRBJ2-7
v_call: TRBV6-5

cdr3_nt: TGTGCCAGCAGCTTAGGGGCGGCTAGCGGGCTGTCGGAGACCCAGTACTTC
cdr3_aa: CASSLGAASGLSETQYF
clone_size: once
d_call: TRBD2
j_call: TRBJ2-5
v_call: TRBV7-8

cdr3_nt: TGTGCCCCCAAGCAGCCCCAGCATTTT
cdr3_aa: CAPKQPQHF
clone_size: -
d_call: -
j_call: TRBJ1-5
v_call: TRBV30

cdr3_nt: TGTGCCAGCTCACCACCGATAGAGGGGACCTACGAGCAGTACTTC
cdr3_aa: CASSPPIEGTYEQYF
clone_size: -
d_call: -
j_call: TRBJ2-7
v_call: TRBV18

cdr3_nt: TGTGCCAGCAGCCCGGGTGGAGGGTATGGCTACACCTTC
cdr3_aa: CASSPGGGYGYTF
clone_size: -
d_call: -
j_call: TRBJ1-2
v_call: TRBV5-4

cdr3_nt: TGCGCCAGCAGCCAAGAGCACTTCGATGCAACTAATGAAAAACTGTTTTTT
cdr3_aa: CASSQEHFDATNEKLFF
clone_size: -
d_call: -
j_call: TRBJ1-4
v_call: TRBV4-3

cdr3_nt: TGTGCCAGCAGCATACCCGGGACTATGAACTACAATGAGCAGTTCTTC
cdr3_aa: CASSIPGTMNYNEQFF
clone_size: -
d_call: TRBD2
j_call: TRBJ2-1
v_call: TRBV11-2

cdr3_nt: TGCAGCGTTGAAGATCAGGGGTTGTATTTT
cdr3_aa: CSVEDQGLYF
clone_size: -
d_call: -
j_call: TRBJ1-3
v_call: TRBV29-1

cdr3_nt: TGTGCCAGCAGCGCGAGAAGGTGGGATGCCGATACGCAGTATTTT
cdr3_aa: CASSARRWDADTQYF
clone_size: -
d_call: -
j_call: TRBJ2-3
v_call: TRBV9

cdr3_nt: TGTGCCAGCAGTTTGGGTAGCGGGGGGACCGGGGAGCTGTTTTTT
cdr3_aa: CASSLGSGGTGELFF
clone_size: -
d_call: TRBD2
j_call: TRBJ2-2
v_call: TRBV6-5

cdr3_nt: TGCGCCAGCATCACCCTTAGATCGCCCAGGCAGACCTACGAGCAGTACTTC
cdr3_aa: CASITLRSPRQTYEQYF
clone_size: -
d_call: -
j_call: TRBJ2-7
v_call: TRBV5-1

cdr3_nt: TGTGCCAGCAGCCCGCCGGGAAGGGAGGTTCACGAGCAGTACTTC
cdr3_aa: CASSPPGREVHEQYF
clone_size: -
d_call: -
j_call: TRBJ2-7
v_call: TRBV5-4

cdr3_nt: TGTGCCAGCAGCCCCCCGCTCCAAGAGACCCAGTACTTC
cdr3_aa: CASSPPLQETQYF
clone_size: -
d_call: -
j_call: TRBJ2-5
v_call: TRBV6-5

cdr3_nt: TGTGCCAGCAGCCCACTATCGGACGGCACTGAAGCTTTCTTT
cdr3_aa: CASSPLSDGTEAFF
clone_size: -
d_call: -
j_call: TRBJ1-1
v_call: TRBV7-8

cdr3_nt: TGTGCCAGCAGCCTTCCCGGGACTAGCGCAAATGAGCAGTTCTTC
cdr3_aa: CASSLPGTSANEQFF
clone_size: -
d_call: TRBD2
j_call: TRBJ2-1
v_call: TRBV7-9

cdr3_nt: TGTGCCAGCAGGGCGGCAGGAGAGGCCCAGCCCCAGCATTTT
cdr3_aa: CASRAAGEAQPQHF
clone_size: -
d_call: -
j_call: TRBJ1-5
v_call: TRBV27

cdr3_nt: TGTGCCAGCAGCCTTATGGGGGATACGCAGTATTTT
cdr3_aa: CASSLMGDTQYF
clone_size: -
d_call: -
j_call: TRBJ2-3
v_call: TRBV27

cdr3_nt: TGTGCCAGCACTACCTCAGGGGGTAATGAAAAACTGTTTTTT
cdr3_aa: CASTTSGGNEKLFF
clone_size: -
d_call: TRBD1
j_call: TRBJ1-4
v_call: TRBV28